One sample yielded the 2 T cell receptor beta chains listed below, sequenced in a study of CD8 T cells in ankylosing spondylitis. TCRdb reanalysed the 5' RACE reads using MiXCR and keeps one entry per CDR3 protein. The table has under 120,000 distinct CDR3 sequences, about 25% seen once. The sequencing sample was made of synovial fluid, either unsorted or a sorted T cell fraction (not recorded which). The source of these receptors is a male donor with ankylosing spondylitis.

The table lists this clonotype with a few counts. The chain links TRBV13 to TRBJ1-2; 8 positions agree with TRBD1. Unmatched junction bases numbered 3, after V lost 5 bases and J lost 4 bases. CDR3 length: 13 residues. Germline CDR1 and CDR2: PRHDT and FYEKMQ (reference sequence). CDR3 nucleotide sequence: TGTGCCAGCAGCCAGGACAGGGCCTATGGCTACACCTTC. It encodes CASSQDRAYGYTF.

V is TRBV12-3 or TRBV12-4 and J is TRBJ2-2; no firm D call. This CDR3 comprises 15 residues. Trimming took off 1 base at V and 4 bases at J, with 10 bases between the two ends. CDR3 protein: CASSLEGLGTGELFF. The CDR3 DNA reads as TGTGCCAGCAGTTTAGAGGGTCTGGGCACCGGGGAGCTGTTTTTT.